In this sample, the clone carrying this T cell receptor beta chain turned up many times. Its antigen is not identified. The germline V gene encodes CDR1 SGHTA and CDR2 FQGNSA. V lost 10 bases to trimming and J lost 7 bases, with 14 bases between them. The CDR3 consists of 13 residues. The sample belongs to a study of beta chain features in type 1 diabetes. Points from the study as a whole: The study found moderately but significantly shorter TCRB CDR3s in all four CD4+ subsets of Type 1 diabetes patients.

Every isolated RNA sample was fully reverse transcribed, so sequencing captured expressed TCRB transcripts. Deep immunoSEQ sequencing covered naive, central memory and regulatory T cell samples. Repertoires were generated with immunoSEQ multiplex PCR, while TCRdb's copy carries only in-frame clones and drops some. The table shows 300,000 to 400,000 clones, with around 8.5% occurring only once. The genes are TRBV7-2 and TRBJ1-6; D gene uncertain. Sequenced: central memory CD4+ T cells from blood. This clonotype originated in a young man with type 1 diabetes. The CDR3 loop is CATRTAYNSPLHF. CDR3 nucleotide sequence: TGTGCCACTAGGACCGCGTACAATTCACCCCTCCACTTT.